This TCR beta chain was sequenced for a study of cytomegalovirus exposure and HLA in healthy donors. For the study at large: An earlier analysis found fewer than 140 million unique TCR beta sequences from approximately 170 million T cells. Across a few hundred genotyped donors, 81% landed in the Caucasian-associated ancestry cluster.

Amplification used 60 Vbeta primers and 13 Jbeta primers. Measured with immunoSEQ multiplex PCR; TCRdb has only the in-frame clones, and not every one. The table records about 150,000 clones, around 80% of them present only once. Study-wide results and caveats: Sequence variants that were highly shared formed a cluster that was likely a sequencing artifact. Rare TCR sequences dominated, though some public TCRs recurred in many donors.

With 3 bases removed from V and 5 bases from J, the gap between germline ends came to 16 bases. The CDR3 sequence is 15 residues long. Per the germline V gene, CDR1 is WNHNN and CDR2 is SYGVQD (reference sequence). Regarding this clone: Its antigen is not known.

The sample consisted of PBMCs. The gene calls are TRBV10-1 and TRBJ1-1, with D maybe TRBD1 (5 bases). This receptor was identified in a man aged 35 to 55 in good health and CMV-seropositive. In nucleotides, the CDR3 is TGCGCCAGCAGTGACCAGGGAAAGATCGATACTGAAGCTTTCTTT. This encodes CASSDQGKIDTEAFF.